Described below is a single TCR beta chain sequence and its context. The data stem from a study of blood T cell repertoires in COVID-19. Study information: T cells, B-cell-depleted T cells, or PBMCs supplied cDNA or gDNA.

TCRdb keeps only in-frame clones here, not all; method: immunoSEQ multiplex PCR. The repertoire consists of over 65,000 clones, with more than 80% occurring once and the leading ten covering 0.65% to 0.9%. The CDR3 runs 15 residues. Trimming removed 0 bases from V and 4 bases from J; junction bases left unmatched: 5. Germline V gene sequence: CDR1 SGHRS, CDR2 YFSETQ. Input material: peripheral blood. This clonotype was obtained from a woman of 80 years or more with acute or convalescent COVID-19. The chain joins TRBV5-1 to TRBJ1-1, with TRBD1 matching over 8 bases. The CDR3 DNA sequence: TGCGCCAGCAGCTTGGCGGCAGGGGGCTTCACTGAAGCTTTCTTT. It is translated as CASSLAAGGFTEAFF.